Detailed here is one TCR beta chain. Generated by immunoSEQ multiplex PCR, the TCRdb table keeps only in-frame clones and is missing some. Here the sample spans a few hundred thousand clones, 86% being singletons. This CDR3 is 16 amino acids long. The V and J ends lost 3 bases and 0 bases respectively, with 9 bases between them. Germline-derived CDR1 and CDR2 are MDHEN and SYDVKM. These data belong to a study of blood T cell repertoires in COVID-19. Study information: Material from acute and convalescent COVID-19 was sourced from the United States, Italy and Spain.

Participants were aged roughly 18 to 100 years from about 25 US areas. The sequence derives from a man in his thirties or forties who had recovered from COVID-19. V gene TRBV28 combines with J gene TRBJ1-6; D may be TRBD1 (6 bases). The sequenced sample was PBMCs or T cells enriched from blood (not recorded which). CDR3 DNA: TGTGCCAGCAGTTTGCCAGGGGACTCCTATAATTCACCCCTCCACTTT. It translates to CASSLPGDSYNSPLHF.